This T cell receptor (beta chain) was captured by sequencing in a study of CD8 T cells in Susac syndrome. Germline V gene sequence: CDR1 MNHEY, CDR2 SMNVEV (reference sequence). CDR3 size: 15 residues. The ends were cut back, 3 bases at V and 10 bases at J, with 16 bases in the middle. RNA was extracted with the RNeasy kit, and a quantity of about 0.45 to 1 ug was reverse transcribed using random hexamers. The CDR3 of TCR beta was amplified by immunoSEQ multiplex PCR across 54 Vbeta and 13 Jbeta. TCRdb re-derived calls from the immunoSEQ multiplex PCR reads in MiXCR, one entry per CDR3 protein. The data show about 430,000 distinct CDR3 sequences, more than 80% seen once. Sequencing of TCR beta drew on CD8+ and CD4+ T cells from blood. TEMRA cells underwent FACS enrichment and CD8+ and CD4+ T cells underwent negative isolation.

The rearrangement uses TRBV27 and TRBJ1-6, with D uncertain. Input material: CD8+ T cells from PBMCs. This receptor was obtained from a human donor with multiple sclerosis. In DNA form, the CDR3 reads TGTGCCAGCAGTTTGTCTTCTGGCGGTGAATCACCCCTCCACTTT. It specifies CASSLSSGGESPLHF.